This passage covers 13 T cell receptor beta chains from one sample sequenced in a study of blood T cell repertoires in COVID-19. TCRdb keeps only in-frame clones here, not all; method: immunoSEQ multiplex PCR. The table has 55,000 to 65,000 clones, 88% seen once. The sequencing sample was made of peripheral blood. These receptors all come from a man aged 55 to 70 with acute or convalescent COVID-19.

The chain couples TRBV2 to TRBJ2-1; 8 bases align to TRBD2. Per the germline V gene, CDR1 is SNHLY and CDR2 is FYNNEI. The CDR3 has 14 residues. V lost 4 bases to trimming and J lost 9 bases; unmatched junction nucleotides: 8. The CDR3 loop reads CASSGLATESEQFF. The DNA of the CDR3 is TGTGCCAGCAGTGGACTAGCGACGGAGAGTGAGCAGTTCTTC.

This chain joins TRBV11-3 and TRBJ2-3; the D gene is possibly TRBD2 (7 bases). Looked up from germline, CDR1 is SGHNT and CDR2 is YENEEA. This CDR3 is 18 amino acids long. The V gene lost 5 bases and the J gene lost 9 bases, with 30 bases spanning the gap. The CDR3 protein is CASSRDLLAERPRGTQYF. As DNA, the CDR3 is TGTGCCAGCAGCCGGGACCTTCTAGCGGAGCGGCCGAGGGGGACGCAGTATTTT.

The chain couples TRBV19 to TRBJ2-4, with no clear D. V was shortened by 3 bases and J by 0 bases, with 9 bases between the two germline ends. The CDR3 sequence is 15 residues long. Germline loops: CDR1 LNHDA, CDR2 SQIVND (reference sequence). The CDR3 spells CASSMGRVAKNIQYF. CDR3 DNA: TGTGCCAGTAGTATGGGCAGAGTAGCCAAAAACATTCAGTACTTC. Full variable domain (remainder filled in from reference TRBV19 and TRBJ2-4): DGGITQSPKYLFRKEGQNVTLSCEQNLNHDAMYWYRQDPGQGLRLIYYSQIVNDFQKGDIAEGYSVSREKKESFPLTVTSAQKNPTAFYLCASSMGRVAKNIQYFGAGTRLSVL.

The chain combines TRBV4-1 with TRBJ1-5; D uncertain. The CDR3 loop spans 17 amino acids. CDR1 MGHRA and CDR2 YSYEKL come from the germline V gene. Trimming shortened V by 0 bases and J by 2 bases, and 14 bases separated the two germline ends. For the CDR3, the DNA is TGCGCCAGCAGCCAAGATCGGAGAGCCTCTGGCAATCAGCCCCAGCATTTT. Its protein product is CASSQDRRASGNQPQHF.

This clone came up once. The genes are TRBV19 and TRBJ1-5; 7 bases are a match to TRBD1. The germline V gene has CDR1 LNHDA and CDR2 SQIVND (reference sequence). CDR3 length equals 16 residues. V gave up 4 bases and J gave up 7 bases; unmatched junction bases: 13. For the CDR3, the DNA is TGTGCCAGTAGTAGTTCCACAGGGGCCCCAGGACAGCCCCAGCATTTT. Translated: CASSSSTGAPGQPQHF.

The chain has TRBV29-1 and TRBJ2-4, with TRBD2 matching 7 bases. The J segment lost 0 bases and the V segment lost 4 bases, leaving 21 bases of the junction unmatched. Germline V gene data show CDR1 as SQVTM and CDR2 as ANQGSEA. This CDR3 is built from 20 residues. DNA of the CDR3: TGCAGCGTTGGGGGTTCCACCGGAGTATCGGGAGGTATAGCCAAAAACATTCAGTACTTC. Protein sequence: CSVGGSTGVSGGIAKNIQYF.

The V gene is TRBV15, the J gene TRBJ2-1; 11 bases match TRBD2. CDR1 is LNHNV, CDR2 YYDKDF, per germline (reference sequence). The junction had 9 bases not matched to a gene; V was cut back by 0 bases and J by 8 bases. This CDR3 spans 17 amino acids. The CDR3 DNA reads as TGTGCCACCAGCAGAGATCTTCCGCGACTAGCGGGATATGAGCAGTTCTTC. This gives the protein CATSRDLPRLAGYEQFF.

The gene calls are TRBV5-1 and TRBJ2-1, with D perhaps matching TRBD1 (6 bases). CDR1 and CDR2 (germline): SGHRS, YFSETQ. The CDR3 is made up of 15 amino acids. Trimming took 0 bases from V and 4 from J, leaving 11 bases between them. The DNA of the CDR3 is TGCGCCAGCAGCTTGGCACAGGGAGCATACAATGAGCAGTTCTTC. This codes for CASSLAQGAYNEQFF.

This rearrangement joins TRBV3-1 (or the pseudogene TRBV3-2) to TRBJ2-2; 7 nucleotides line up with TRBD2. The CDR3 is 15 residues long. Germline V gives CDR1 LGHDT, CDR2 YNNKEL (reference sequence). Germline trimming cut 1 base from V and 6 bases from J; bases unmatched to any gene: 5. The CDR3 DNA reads TGTGCCAGCAGCCAAGGTGGGAGGGCCTCCGGGGAGCTGTTTTTT. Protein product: CASSQGGRASGELFF.

DNA of the CDR3: TGTGCCAGCAGCCAAGATCGCGGGGACAGGGGGGTGAGGAACACTGAAGCTTTCTTT. It codes for CASSQDRGDRGVRNTEAFF. V gene TRBV3-1 (or the pseudogene TRBV3-2) combines with J gene TRBJ1-1, with TRBD1 identical over 11 bases. Germline assignment: CDR1 LGHDT and CDR2 YNNKEL (reference sequence). The CDR3 is 19 residues long. V lost 0 bases, J lost 1 base, and 10 bases stayed unmatched.

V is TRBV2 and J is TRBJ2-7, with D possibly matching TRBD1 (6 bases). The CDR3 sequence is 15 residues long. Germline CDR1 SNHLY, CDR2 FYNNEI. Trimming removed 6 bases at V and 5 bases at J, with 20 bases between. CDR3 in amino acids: CASSSQGLTMNEQYF. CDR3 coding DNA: TGTGCCAGCAGCTCTCAGGGGTTAACTATGAACGAGCAGTACTTC.

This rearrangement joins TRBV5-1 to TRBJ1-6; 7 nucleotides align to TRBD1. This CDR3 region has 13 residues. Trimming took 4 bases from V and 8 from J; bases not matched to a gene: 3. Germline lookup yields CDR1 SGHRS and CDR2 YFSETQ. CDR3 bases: TGCGCCAGCAGCACCCAGGGGGATTCACCCCTCCACTTT. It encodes CASSTQGDSPLHF. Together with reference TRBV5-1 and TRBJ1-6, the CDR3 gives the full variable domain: KAGVTQTPRYLIKTRGQQVTLSCSPISGHRSVSWYQQTPGQGLQFLFEYFSETQRNKGNFPGRFSGRQFSNSRSEMNVSTLELGDSALYLCASSTQGDSPLHFGNGTRLTVT.

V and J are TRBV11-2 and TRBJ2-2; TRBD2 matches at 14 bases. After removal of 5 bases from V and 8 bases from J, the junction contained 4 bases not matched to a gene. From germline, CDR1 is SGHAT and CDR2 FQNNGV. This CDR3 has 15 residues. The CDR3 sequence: CASSRTSGRSGELFF. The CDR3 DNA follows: TGTGCCAGCAGCCGGACTAGCGGGAGGTCGGGGGAGCTGTTTTTT.